These 5 T cell receptor beta chains were all obtained from the same sample, sequenced in a study of blood T cells in healthy people across ages (dated by TCRdb to 2013 to 2016). To prepare the library, 5' RACE was applied. The sample was run on an Illumina HiSeq 2500. The second PCR ran for roughly 6 to 11 cycles and used a J-beta primer mix along with a sample-barcoded 5' primer. TCRdb reran the public reads through fastp at Q25 and MiXCR, keeping productive beta chains. All rows with the same CDR3 protein become a single entry with the most common DNA and genes. The sample contains some 880,000 distinct CDR3 sequences, around 34% of them found a single time. The ten most abundant clones make up 10% to 15% of the sample. The sequenced sample was blood. Receptor source: a man younger than 30 in good health.

The CDR3: CASLRTGGYNEQFF. As DNA, the CDR3 is TGTGCCAGCCTCCGGACAGGGGGGTACAATGAGCAGTTCTTC. The rearrangement joins TRBV7-2 to TRBJ2-1; 10 nucleotides line up with TRBD1. This CDR3 spans 14 amino acids. Germline CDR1 SGHTA, CDR2 FQGNSA. V lost 8 bases, J lost 4 bases, and 5 bases stayed unmatched.

In its sample, this clonotype was seen many times. This chain links TRBV10-3 with TRBJ1-1, with TRBD1 matching 7 bases. The V gene's germline CDR1 is ENHRY and CDR2 SYGVKD. The J segment lost 12 bases and the V segment lost 11 bases, leaving 18 bases of the junction unmatched. This CDR3 spans 13 amino acids. This CDR3 is CAASAQGSIGTFF. The DNA of the CDR3 is TGTGCCGCGTCAGCACAGGGGAGTATCGGGACTTTCTTT.

This clonotype has more than one count but fewer than ten. This chain links TRBV6-2 or TRBV6-3 with TRBJ2-7; 9 nucleotides agree with TRBD2. Germline CDR1 is MNHEY and CDR2 is SVGEGT. This CDR3 region has 15 residues. V was clipped by 2 bases and J by 2 bases; unmatched bases: 4. The CDR3 region has the DNA TGTGCCAGCAGTTACCCGACTAGCGGCACCTACGAGCAGTACTTC. Residues: CASSYPTSGTYEQYF.

The chain uses TRBV20-1 and TRBJ2-3, with 7 bases identical to TRBD1. Germline values: CDR1 DFQATT, CDR2 SNEGSKA (reference sequence). Trimming took 6 bases from V and 3 from J; bases not matched to a gene: 12. The CDR3 is made up of 15 amino acids. CDR3 bases: TGCAGTGCCCAGAGCGACAGGGCGCGAACAGATACGCAGTATTTT. Its protein is CSAQSDRARTDTQYF.

This chain joins TRBV7-2 and TRBJ2-7; TRBD1 agrees at 7 bases. The junction had 12 bases not matched to a gene; V was cut back by 0 bases and J by 7 bases. Germline V lookup: CDR1 SGHTA, CDR2 FQGNSA. The CDR3 spans 16 residues. Here the CDR3 DNA reads TGTGCCAGCAGCTTAGCGAGTAGGGGGCTCTTAGGTGAGCAGTACTTC. Translation: CASSLASRGLLGEQYF. Filled out from reference TRBV7-2 and TRBJ2-7, the complete variable domain reads GAGVSQSPSNKVTEKGKDVELRCDPISGHTALYWYRQSLGQGLEFLIYFQGNSAPDKSGLPSDRFSAERTGGSVSTLTIQRTQQEDSAVYLCASSLASRGLLGEQYFGPGTRLTVT.